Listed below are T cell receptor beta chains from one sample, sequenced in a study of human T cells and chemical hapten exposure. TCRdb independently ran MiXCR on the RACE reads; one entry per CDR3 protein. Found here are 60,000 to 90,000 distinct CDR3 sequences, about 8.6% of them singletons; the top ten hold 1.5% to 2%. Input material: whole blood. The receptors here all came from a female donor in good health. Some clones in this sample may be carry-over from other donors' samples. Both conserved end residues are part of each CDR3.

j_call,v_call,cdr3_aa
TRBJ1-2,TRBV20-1,CSARDLRDSWRANYGYTF
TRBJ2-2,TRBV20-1,CSASHGSGTGELFF
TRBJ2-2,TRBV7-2,CASSPPTGDTGELFF
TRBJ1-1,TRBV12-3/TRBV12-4,CASIRRQGEAFF
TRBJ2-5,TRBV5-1,CASSPGPSAETQYF
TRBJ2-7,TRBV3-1,CASSLWDRASSYEQYF
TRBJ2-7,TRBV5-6,CASSFDRRYEQYF
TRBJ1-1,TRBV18,CASSSLRDRGIGTEAFF
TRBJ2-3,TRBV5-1,CASSQRQSTDTQYF
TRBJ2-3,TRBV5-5,CASSPGTSFSTDTQYF